These T cell receptor beta chains were read from a single sample in a study of blood T cell repertoires in COVID-19. Libraries were prepared by immunoSEQ multiplex PCR; TCRdb keeps only in-frame clonotypes and omits some of them. The table records around 330,000 clones, about 85% of them present only once. Sequenced sample: PBMCs or T cells enriched from blood (not recorded which). The receptors come from a woman aged 25 to 39 who had been exposed to COVID-19. Each CDR3 is given with its conserved first and last residue. Fields, in order: J gene, clone size, V gene, CDR3 protein. Where a row states a size, it is once, few, many or the class of an expanded clone; other rows omit it.

TRBJ2-2 . TRBV2 CASIWREGPGELFF
TRBJ2-2 . TRBV18 CASSPNPPGQGITGELFF
TRBJ2-2 . TRBV7-3 CASSAFRDRGVTGELFF
TRBJ2-7 . TRBV28 CASSRTSYGTGGYEQYF
TRBJ2-4 once TRBV7-9 CASSTRRGVKNIQYF
TRBJ2-1 . TRBV27 CASSLVPLDRVGDNEQFF
TRBJ1-2 . TRBV2 CASSETGTGGRGYTF
TRBJ1-5 . TRBV15 CATSRDTGYYSNQPQHF
TRBJ1-4 . TRBV5-1 CASSLTGQGTEKLFF
TRBJ2-5 . TRBV7-2 CASSTTGTETQYF
TRBJ1-1 . TRBV5-1 CASSLDPPGQGVSTEAFF
TRBJ1-6 . TRBV27 CASSSTDNSPLHF
TRBJ1-5 once TRBV12-3/TRBV12-4 CASSLEGPPQHF
TRBJ1-1 . TRBV6-5 CASSSGGYTEAFF
TRBJ1-3 many TRBV24-1 CATSATAGNTIYF
TRBJ1-2 many TRBV7-9 CASSPGTGVLGYTF
TRBJ1-1 . TRBV12-3/TRBV12-4 CASSQNRGIEAFF
TRBJ1-3 few TRBV10-3 CAISDRGATLSGNTIYF
TRBJ1-1 . TRBV30 CAWSLRENTEAFF
TRBJ1-2 once TRBV24-1 CATSTSRQGESYGYTF
TRBJ2-2 once TRBV10-2 CASRSGLAGDTGELFF
TRBJ2-4 . TRBV13 CASSLVQGRVAKNIQYF
TRBJ2-1 . TRBV14 CASSLQRGGVDNEQFF
TRBJ1-3 . TRBV6-5 CASMKDSLDTIYF
TRBJ2-1 . TRBV10-2 CASSDVTTSYNEQFF
TRBJ2-3 . TRBV18 CASSDGLAGPGSTDTQYF
TRBJ1-1 once TRBV7-3 CASSTGSTEAFF
TRBJ1-2 . TRBV6-5 CASTLSEYGYTF
TRBJ2-1 few TRBV6-2/TRBV6-3 CASSYASGGASGNEQFF
TRBJ2-1 . TRBV5-1 CASSSTSGGPNEQFF
TRBJ2-7 . TRBV29-1 CSVTAGELEQYF
TRBJ2-7 . TRBV5-1 CASSPWEGQAYEQYF
TRBJ2-5 . TRBV7-2 CASSFYLQETQYF
TRBJ1-2 . TRBV6-1 CASSEGLVEGYTF
TRBJ2-7 once TRBV3-1/TRBV3-2 CASSQKPPGQGYEQYF